This TCR beta chain stems from a study of response to subunit inactivated influenza vaccine. Study findings and constraints: It was the authors' suggestion that each seasonal influenza vaccination recruits few new T cells.

TCRdb re-called the RT-PCR reads through MiXCR, storing one row per CDR3 protein. The sample consists of over 400,000 distinct CDR3 sequences, approximately 11% of them appearing once. This CDR3 has 14 residues. Germline CDR1 and CDR2: SGHRS and YFSETQ. The trim removed 5 bases at V and 6 bases at J, leaving 6 bases unmatched. This clonotype was counted ten times or more. The antigen is not known. The chain carries TRBV5-1 and TRBJ1-5; TRBD1 aligns across 9 bases. The sequences come from PBMCs from blood, collected 45 days after vaccination. This clonotype originated in a man between 50 and 59 years old who received an inactivated influenza vaccine. CDR3 DNA: TGCGCCAGCAGTCCACAGGGGGCCGGTCAGCCCCAGCATTTT. It encodes CASSPQGAGQPQHF.